What follows are 26 T cell receptor beta chains derived from one specimen sequenced in a study of Ad26.COV2.S vaccination and SARS-CoV-2 variants. The data were produced by immunoSEQ multiplex PCR, yet TCRdb's version contains in-frame clones alone and is incomplete. The sample carries approximately 340,000 clones, about 91% recorded once. The sample here was peripheral blood, taken after recovery from COVID-19. Source of these receptors: a human donor who had recovered from COVID-19.

The V gene is TRBV6-1, the J gene TRBJ1-4; D perhaps matches TRBD1 (5 bases). This CDR3 has 14 amino acids. Germline CDR1 is MNHNS and CDR2 is SASEGT. V was pared by 0 bases and J by 4 bases, with 6 bases between. The CDR3 here is CASSEAGVNEKLFF. DNA for the CDR3: TGTGCCAGCAGTGAAGCAGGGGTTAATGAAAAACTGTTTTTT.

The V and J genes are TRBV3-1 (or the pseudogene TRBV3-2) and TRBJ2-6, with a weak D call TRBD1 (5 bases). Trimming shortened V by 1 base and J by 6 bases, and 19 bases separated the two germline ends. The CDR3 sequence is 18 residues long. Germline CDR1 LGHDT, CDR2 YNNKEL (reference sequence). In DNA, the CDR3 is TGTGCCAGCAGCCAAGCGAGAAAAGCAGGGATCGAGGCCAACGTCCTGACTTTC. It codes for CASSQARKAGIEANVLTF.

The chain carries TRBV5-1 and TRBJ2-4, with 7 bases matching TRBD1. The ends lost 3 bases at V and 9 bases at J; junction bases unmatched: 12. CDR3 size: 15 residues. Germline V gene data show CDR1 as SGHRS and CDR2 as YFSETQ. As DNA, the CDR3 is TGCGCCAGCAGCTCACCGGGACAGCAGCGAGCCATTCAGTACTTC. This codes for CASSSPGQQRAIQYF.

This chain joins TRBV5-1 and TRBJ2-7, with unresolved D. Germline CDR1 is SGHRS and CDR2 is YFSETQ. V was pared by 7 bases and J by 6 bases, with 20 bases between. The CDR3 consists of 14 residues. This chain's CDR3 is CASAPKDGKSEQYF. The CDR3, as DNA: TGCGCCAGCGCCCCCAAAGACGGAAAGAGCGAGCAGTACTTC.

The chain carries TRBV5-4 and TRBJ1-1; 12 bases match TRBD1. The CDR3 extends over 16 amino acids. Germline assignment: CDR1 SGHNT and CDR2 YYREEE (reference sequence). Trimming at V came to 5 bases and at J to 6 bases, leaving 11 bases not matched to a gene. In DNA, the CDR3 is TGTGCCAGCAGGCCCTATCCCGGGACAGGGGGCTCTGAAGCTTTCTTT. Its translation: CASRPYPGTGGSEAFF. The full variable domain, its missing parts supplied by reference TRBV5-4 and TRBJ1-1, is ETGVTQSPTHLIKTRGQQVTLRCSSQSGHNTVSWYQQALGQGPQFIFQYYREEENGRGNFPPRFSGLQFPNYSSELNVNALELDDSALYLCASRPYPGTGGSEAFFGQGTRLTVV.

This clone showed up just once. The CDR3: CASSQDWYEQYF. Written as DNA, the CDR3 is TGTGCCAGCAGCCAAGATTGGTACGAGCAGTACTTC. V and J are TRBV3-1 (or the pseudogene TRBV3-2) and TRBJ2-7; D remains ambiguous. The ends were cut back, 0 bases at V and 4 bases at J, with 4 bases in the middle. Germline CDR1 and CDR2: LGHDT and YNNKEL (reference sequence). The CDR3 has 12 amino acids.

The chain couples TRBV3-1 (or the pseudogene TRBV3-2) to TRBJ1-1; D unclear. With 5 bases removed from V and 4 bases from J, the gap between germline ends came to 17 bases. Germline CDR1 reads LGHDT; CDR2 reads YNNKEL (reference sequence). The CDR3 contains 15 residues. The CDR3 DNA reads TGTGCCAGCAGCACTTATGGCAGTCTTTTCACTGAAGCTTTCTTT. This encodes CASSTYGSLFTEAFF.

Here the CDR3 reads CASSPPGQKNTEAFF. The CDR3 coding sequence is TGTGCCAGCAGCCCTCCGGGACAGAAGAACACTGAAGCTTTCTTT. The rearrangement joins TRBV11-2 to TRBJ1-1, with 7 bases lining up with TRBD1. Germline V gene sequence: CDR1 SGHAT, CDR2 FQNNGV. The CDR3 extends over 15 amino acids. Trimming cost V 5 bases and J 1 base; bases outside gene matches: 7.

The gene calls are TRBV9 and TRBJ2-5; possibly TRBD1 for D (5 bases). Per germline, CDR1 SGDLS and CDR2 YYNGEE. CDR3 length: 16 amino acids. The V end lost 0 bases, the J end lost 4 bases, and 16 bases lay between the germline ends. The CDR3 loop reads CASSVDTGPDRETQYF. CDR3 in DNA: TGTGCCAGCAGCGTAGATACAGGCCCGGATCGAGAGACCCAGTACTTC.

The chain recombines TRBV7-9 with TRBJ2-3; the D gene is possibly TRBD2 (7 bases). Trimming pared 7 bases from V and 0 bases from J, leaving 20 bases between. The germline V gene encodes CDR1 SEHNR and CDR2 FQNEAQ (reference sequence). CDR3 length equals 17 residues. The chain's CDR3 is CASMPGGGIASTDTQYF. The CDR3 region has the DNA TGTGCCAGCATGCCGGGGGGCGGTATAGCTAGCACAGATACGCAGTATTTT.

The chain carries TRBV29-1 and TRBJ2-3; unclear D gene. CDR1 is SQVTM, CDR2 ANQGSEA, per germline. The CDR3 spans 13 residues. V lost 0 bases and J 4 bases, leaving 8 bases between the germline ends. In DNA, the CDR3 is TGCAGCGTTGAAGATCGGGTGTCAGATACGCAGTATTTT. Protein: CSVEDRVSDTQYF.

This clone was counted at least ten times. This chain links TRBV12-5 with TRBJ2-7; 8 nucleotides align to TRBD1. This CDR3 has 16 residues. V lost 0 bases to trimming and J lost 2 bases; unmatched junction nucleotides: 6. CDR1 LGHNT and CDR2 FRNRAP come from the germline V gene. The chain's CDR3 is CASGLVNQGATYEQYF. In DNA form, the CDR3 reads TGTGCTAGTGGTTTGGTCAACCAGGGGGCAACCTACGAGCAGTACTTC.

This chain joins TRBV5-6 and TRBJ2-7; D gene unclear. This CDR3 comprises 16 residues. V dropped 0 bases and J dropped 2 bases, with 15 bases sitting between them. CDR1 and CDR2 (germline): SGHDT, YYEEEE. The CDR3 DNA follows: TGTGCCAGCAGCTTGGTAGAACCACCCGACCCCTACGAGCAGTACTTC. Amino acid sequence: CASSLVEPPDPYEQYF.

This clone has just a few counts. J is TRBJ2-5 and V is TRBV7-2; 10 bases map to TRBD1. The V and J ends lost 5 bases and 4 bases, in that order; junction bases with no gene match: 7. Germline CDR1 is SGHTA and CDR2 is FQGNSA. This CDR3 spans 15 amino acids. CDR3 sequence reads: CASSPGTGVSETQYF. The DNA of the CDR3 is TGTGCCAGCAGCCCCGGGACAGGGGTTTCAGAGACCCAGTACTTC. Full variable domain (rest looked up from reference TRBV7-2 and TRBJ2-5): GAGVSQSPSNKVTEKGKDVELRCDPISGHTALYWYRQSLGQGLEFLIYFQGNSAPDKSGLPSDRFSAERTGGSVSTLTIQRTQQEDSAVYLCASSPGTGVSETQYFGPGTRLLVL.

This chain connects TRBV7-9 to TRBJ1-2; D perhaps matches TRBD1 (5 bases). Between the trimmed V and J ends, which lost 2 bases and 1 base, there was a span of 11 bases. This CDR3 is built from 15 residues. Germline CDR1 SEHNR, CDR2 FQNEAQ (reference sequence). Here the CDR3 reads CASSLRGEFNYGYTF. The CDR3 bases are TGTGCCAGCAGCTTACGGGGGGAATTTAACTATGGCTACACCTTC.

The V gene is TRBV5-8, the J gene TRBJ2-5; D is unresolved. Looked up from germline, CDR1 is SGHTS and CDR2 is YDEGEE. This CDR3 is built from 15 residues. V dropped 4 bases and J dropped 1 base, with 14 bases sitting between them. The CDR3 is CASSETTRSQETQYF. The CDR3 DNA is TGTGCCAGCAGCGAGACAACTCGATCCCAAGAGACCCAGTACTTC.

The chain employs TRBV27 and TRBJ2-3; tentative D call: TRBD2 (6 bases). The CDR3 is 16 residues long. Germline V gene data show CDR1 as MNHEY and CDR2 as SMNVEV (reference sequence). V dropped 4 bases and J dropped 1 base, with 15 bases sitting between them. The CDR3 here is CASSWDGGVGTDTQYF. The CDR3 nucleotides read TGTGCCAGCAGTTGGGACGGAGGGGTTGGCACAGATACGCAGTATTTT.

The V call is TRBV27, the J call TRBJ1-4; 12 bases fit TRBD1. The ends lost 11 bases at V and 8 bases at J; junction bases unmatched: 6. The V gene's germline CDR1 is MNHEY and CDR2 SMNVEV (reference sequence). CDR3 length: 13 residues. CDR3 in amino acids: CASGTGGVEKLFF. Written as DNA, the CDR3 is TGTGCCTCCGGGACAGGGGGCGTCGAAAAACTGTTTTTT.

The chain has TRBV5-5 and TRBJ2-2, with 8 bases that match TRBD2. Germline loops: CDR1 SGHKS, CDR2 YYEKEE (reference sequence). The V segment lost 0 bases and the J segment 5 bases; nucleotides outside the gene matches: 0. The CDR3 extends over 14 amino acids. CDR3 residues: CASSLAGGTGELFF. The CDR3 DNA reads as TGTGCCAGCAGCTTGGCGGGGGGGACCGGGGAGCTGTTTTTT.

The CDR3 sequence: CASSPGTESYNEQFF. The CDR3 nucleotides read TGTGCCAGCAGCCCCGGGACAGAATCCTACAATGAGCAGTTCTTC. The chain is built from TRBV7-2 and TRBJ2-1; TRBD1 matches 7 bases. J was trimmed by 1 base and V by 5 bases; bases with no gene match: 5. The CDR3 runs 15 residues. CDR1 SGHTA and CDR2 FQGNSA come from the germline V gene.

The chain is built from TRBV5-1 and TRBJ2-1; 8 nucleotides align to TRBD1. V lost 0 bases, J lost 2 bases, and 4 bases stayed unmatched. Germline CDR1 is SGHRS and CDR2 is YFSETQ. The CDR3 covers 16 residues. This chain's CDR3 is CASSLVGTGAYNEQFF. DNA for the CDR3: TGCGCCAGCAGCTTGGTGGGGACAGGAGCCTACAATGAGCAGTTCTTC.

The chain recombines TRBV5-6 with TRBJ1-1; tentatively, D is TRBD1 (6 bases). The V end was cut by 5 bases, the J end by 4 bases, with 30 bases between. This CDR3 has 19 amino acids. CDR1 SGHDT and CDR2 YYEEEE come from the germline V gene. This chain's CDR3 is CASRLLSRQAPNFRTEAFF. CDR3 in DNA: TGTGCCAGCAGACTCCTAAGCCGACAGGCCCCCAACTTTCGCACTGAAGCTTTCTTT.

This chain links TRBV5-1 with TRBJ1-1; 7 bases are a match to TRBD1. V shed 0 bases, J shed 4 bases, and the junction held 12 bases outside the gene matches. Germline lookup yields CDR1 SGHRS and CDR2 YFSETQ. This CDR3 contains 17 residues. The chain's CDR3 is CASSLGGTARWSTEAFF. DNA for the CDR3: TGCGCCAGCAGCTTGGGCGGGACAGCCCGGTGGAGCACTGAAGCTTTCTTT.

V usage is TRBV5-1 and J usage is TRBJ1-2, with D possibly being TRBD1 (6 bases). Trimming stripped 0 bases from V and 0 bases from J, with 9 bases between. The CDR3 sequence is 15 residues long. Germline V gene data show CDR1 as SGHRS and CDR2 as YFSETQ. The CDR3, as DNA: TGCGCCAGCAGCTTGGCTCCAGGGGCTAACTATGGCTACACCTTC. It specifies CASSLAPGANYGYTF. The full variable domain, rest sourced from reference TRBV5-1 and TRBJ1-2, is KAGVTQTPRYLIKTRGQQVTLSCSPISGHRSVSWYQQTPGQGLQFLFEYFSETQRNKGNFPGRFSGRQFSNSRSEMNVSTLELGDSALYLCASSLAPGANYGYTFGSGTRLTVV.

The rearrangement joins TRBV7-9 to TRBJ1-1, with TRBD1 matching over 7 bases. Germline V lookup: CDR1 SEHNR, CDR2 FQNEAQ (reference sequence). V dropped 3 bases and J dropped 1; count of bases not matched to a gene: 8. This CDR3 spans 16 amino acids. The chain's CDR3 is CASSFPYDRENTEAFF. CDR3 nucleotides: TGTGCCAGCAGCTTCCCCTATGACAGGGAGAACACTGAAGCTTTCTTT. The entire variable domain, with the rest obtained from reference TRBV7-9 and TRBJ1-1, is as follows: DTGVSQNPRHKITKRGQNVTFRCDPISEHNRLYWYRQTLGQGPEFLTYFQNEAQLEKSRLLSDRFSAERPKGSFSTLEIQRTEQGDSAMYLCASSFPYDRENTEAFFGQGTRLTVV.

This chain connects TRBV2 to TRBJ2-7, with TRBD1 matching 9 bases. Germline assignment: CDR1 SNHLY and CDR2 FYNNEI. The CDR3 is made up of 13 amino acids. With V trimmed by 6 bases and J by 6 bases, 6 bases remained unmatched. The CDR3 coding sequence is TGTGCCAGCAGGGCCGGGACAGGGACCGAGCAGTACTTC. Translating it yields CASRAGTGTEQYF. Full variable domain (outside the CDR3, taken from reference TRBV2 and TRBJ2-7): EPEVTQTPSHQVTQMGQEVILRCVPISNHLYFYWYRQILGQKVEFLVSFYNNEISEKSEIFDDQFSVERPDGSNFTLKIRSTKLEDSAMYFCASRAGTGTEQYFGPGTRLTVT.